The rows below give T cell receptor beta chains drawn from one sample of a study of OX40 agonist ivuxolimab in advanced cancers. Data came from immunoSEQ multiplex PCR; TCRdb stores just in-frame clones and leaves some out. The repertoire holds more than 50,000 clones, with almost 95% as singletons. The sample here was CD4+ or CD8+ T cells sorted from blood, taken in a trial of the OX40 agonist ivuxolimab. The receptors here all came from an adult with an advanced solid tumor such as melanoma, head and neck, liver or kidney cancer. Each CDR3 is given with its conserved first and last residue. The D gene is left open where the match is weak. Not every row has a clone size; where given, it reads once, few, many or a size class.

DNA: TGTGCCAGCAGTGGAGCGGGACTCCACACAGATACGCAGTATTTT
CDR3: CASSGAGLHTDTQYF
J: TRBJ2-3
D: TRBD2
size: NA
V: TRBV9

DNA: TGTGCCAGCAGTTATGGACGGATCTCTGGGGCCAACGTCCTGACTTTC
CDR3: CASSYGRISGANVLTF
J: TRBJ2-6
D: NA
size: once
V: TRBV6-5

DNA: TGTGCCAGCAGCTTAGCGATACAGATGTCTCAAGAGACCCAGTACTTC
CDR3: CASSLAIQMSQETQYF
J: TRBJ2-5
D: NA
size: NA
V: TRBV7-9

DNA: TGTGCCAGCAGCGGTGGGACAGGGCCTCCATGGGGACATGAAAAACTGTTTTTT
CDR3: CASSGGTGPPWGHEKLFF
J: TRBJ1-4
D: TRBD1
size: NA
V: TRBV7-9

DNA: TGTGCCAGCAGTTTACGAGGGACTAGCGGGAGGGATAGGACAGATACGCAGTATTTT
CDR3: CASSLRGTSGRDRTDTQYF
J: TRBJ2-3
D: TRBD2
size: NA
V: TRBV27

DNA: TGTGCCAGCAGCCCACAAGCGGGAGTCCCAACCGGGGAGCTGTTTTTT
CDR3: CASSPQAGVPTGELFF
J: TRBJ2-2
D: TRBD2
size: NA
V: TRBV9

DNA: TGTGCCACCAGCAGGGGGACTAGCGGGACAGATACGCAGTATTTT
CDR3: CATSRGTSGTDTQYF
J: TRBJ2-3
D: TRBD2
size: NA
V: TRBV15

DNA: TGTGCCAGTTCAACTATCGGACCGGGCGGCCAGCCCCAGCATTTT
CDR3: CASSTIGPGGQPQHF
J: TRBJ1-5
D: NA
size: NA
V: TRBV19

DNA: TGTGCCAGCAGTTTACGGGTCGCCGGGGAGCTGTTTTTT
CDR3: CASSLRVAGELFF
J: TRBJ2-2
D: NA
size: NA
V: TRBV27

DNA: TGCGCCAGCAGCCAAACTGTAAATAGCAATCAGCCCCAGCATTTT
CDR3: CASSQTVNSNQPQHF
J: TRBJ1-5
D: NA
size: NA
V: TRBV4-1

DNA: TGTGCCAGCAGCTTACCTACTTCCTACGAGCAGTACTTC
CDR3: CASSLPTSYEQYF
J: TRBJ2-7
D: NA
size: NA
V: TRBV7-9

DNA: TGTGCCAGCAGTGCCCCTGTTTTAGTTCGATTACAAGAGACCCAGTACTTC
CDR3: CASSAPVLVRLQETQYF
J: TRBJ2-5
D: NA
size: NA
V: TRBV6-1

DNA: TGTGCTAGTGGTTTGCCGCCCGGGACTAGCGGGAGGGCCACGGGGGAGCTGTTTTTT
CDR3: CASGLPPGTSGRATGELFF
J: TRBJ2-2
D: TRBD2
size: NA
V: TRBV12-5

DNA: TGTGCCAGCAATTTAGCGGACGAAGCCTACAATGAGCAGTTCTTC
CDR3: CASNLADEAYNEQFF
J: TRBJ2-1
D: NA
size: NA
V: TRBV6-1

DNA: TGTGCCAGCAGCTCCGGGGGGTACTACGAGCAGTACTTC
CDR3: CASSSGGYYEQYF
J: TRBJ2-7
D: TRBD2
size: NA
V: TRBV5-6

DNA: TGTGCCAGCAGCTTAGGTCCTCGAGGACAGGGGTACGAGCAGTACTTC
CDR3: CASSLGPRGQGYEQYF
J: TRBJ2-7
D: TRBD1
size: NA
V: TRBV7-3

DNA: TGCGCCAGCAGCCAAGAGGGACAGGGAGGCAATGAGCAGTTCTTC
CDR3: CASSQEGQGGNEQFF
J: TRBJ2-1
D: TRBD1
size: NA
V: TRBV4-1

DNA: TGCGCCAGCAGCAATAGCGGGAGGGGCTACAATGAGCAGTTCTTC
CDR3: CASSNSGRGYNEQFF
J: TRBJ2-1
D: TRBD2
size: NA
V: TRBV10-2

DNA: TGCGCCAGCAGTGAGGACGGAGGGGATGAGCAGTTCTTC
CDR3: CASSEDGGDEQFF
J: TRBJ2-1
D: NA
size: NA
V: TRBV10-1

DNA: TGTGCCAGCAGCCTAGGACAGGGTCCCTACGAGCAGTACTTC
CDR3: CASSLGQGPYEQYF
J: TRBJ2-7
D: TRBD1
size: NA
V: TRBV5-5

DNA: TGTGCCAGCAGTTACAGCGGGTCCTACACCTTC
CDR3: CASSYSGSYTF
J: TRBJ1-2
D: NA
size: NA
V: TRBV5-6

DNA: TGTGCCTGGAGTCCCCCCTATGGCTACACCTTC
CDR3: CAWSPPYGYTF
J: TRBJ1-2
D: NA
size: NA
V: TRBV30

DNA: TGTGCCAGCAGCCAAGATTATGGGACAGGCCCCTTCCCGCGCTACGAGCAGTACTTC
CDR3: CASSQDYGTGPFPRYEQYF
J: TRBJ2-7
D: TRBD1
size: NA
V: TRBV4-2

DNA: TGTGCCAGCAGCCCCGGGGCAGGGGCCTCTGGGGCCAACGTCCTGACTTTC
CDR3: CASSPGAGASGANVLTF
J: TRBJ2-6
D: NA
size: NA
V: TRBV7-3

DNA: TGTGCCACCCAACAGGCAAACACCATATATTTT
CDR3: CATQQANTIYF
J: TRBJ1-3
D: NA
size: NA
V: TRBV15

DNA: TGTGCCAGCAGCCCTTACCAGGGCCAGGGTTCAGATACGCAGTATTTT
CDR3: CASSPYQGQGSDTQYF
J: TRBJ2-3
D: NA
size: NA
V: TRBV9

DNA: TGCGCCAGCAGCATCCGGGACGGGTACGAGCAGTACTTC
CDR3: CASSIRDGYEQYF
J: TRBJ2-7
D: NA
size: NA
V: TRBV4-1

DNA: TGTGCCAGCAGCCAAGGGAACTCCTACGAGCAGTACTTC
CDR3: CASSQGNSYEQYF
J: TRBJ2-7
D: NA
size: NA
V: TRBV4-2

DNA: TGTGCCAGCAGCTTAGAGGCGGGATTGGGAAACATTCAGTACTTC
CDR3: CASSLEAGLGNIQYF
J: TRBJ2-4
D: NA
size: NA
V: TRBV7-9

DNA: TGTGCCAGCAGCACTACGGGGACATACTACACTGAAGCTTTCTTT
CDR3: CASSTTGTYYTEAFF
J: TRBJ1-1
D: NA
size: NA
V: TRBV5-6

DNA: TGCGCCAGCAGCCAAGGGGGGAACGGGAGGGCCATTGAGCAGTACTTC
CDR3: CASSQGGNGRAIEQYF
J: TRBJ2-7
D: TRBD2
size: NA
V: TRBV4-3